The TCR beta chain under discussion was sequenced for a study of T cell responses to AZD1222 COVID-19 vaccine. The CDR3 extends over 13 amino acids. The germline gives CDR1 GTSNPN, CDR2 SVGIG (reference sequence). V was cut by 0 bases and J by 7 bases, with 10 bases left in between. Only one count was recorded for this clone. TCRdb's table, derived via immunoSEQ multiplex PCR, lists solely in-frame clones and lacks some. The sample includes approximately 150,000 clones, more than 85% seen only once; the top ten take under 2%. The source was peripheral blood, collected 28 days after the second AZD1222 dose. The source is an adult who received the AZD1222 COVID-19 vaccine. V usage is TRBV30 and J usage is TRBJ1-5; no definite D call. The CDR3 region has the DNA TGTGCCTGGAGTGTAGCCCCCCGGCAGCCCCAGCATTTT. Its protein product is CAWSVAPRQPQHF.